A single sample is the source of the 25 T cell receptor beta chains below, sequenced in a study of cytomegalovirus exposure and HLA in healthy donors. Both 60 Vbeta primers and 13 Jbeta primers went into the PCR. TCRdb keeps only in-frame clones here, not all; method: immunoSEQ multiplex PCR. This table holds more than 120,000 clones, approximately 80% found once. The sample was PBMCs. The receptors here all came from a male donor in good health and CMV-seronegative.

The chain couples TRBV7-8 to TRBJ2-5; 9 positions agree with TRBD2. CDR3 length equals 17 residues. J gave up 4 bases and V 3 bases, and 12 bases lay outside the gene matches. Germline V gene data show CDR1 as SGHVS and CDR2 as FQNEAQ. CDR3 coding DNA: TGTGCCAGCAGCTTGGACCTGGGTAGCGGGAGAAGAGAGACCCAGTACTTC. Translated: CASSLDLGSGRRETQYF.

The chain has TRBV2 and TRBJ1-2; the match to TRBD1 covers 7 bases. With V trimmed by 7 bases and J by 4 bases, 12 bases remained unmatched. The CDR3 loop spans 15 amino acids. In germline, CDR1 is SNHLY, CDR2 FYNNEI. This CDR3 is CASTRIGTAFYGYTF. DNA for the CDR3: TGTGCCAGCACGCGAATCGGGACAGCCTTCTATGGCTACACCTTC.

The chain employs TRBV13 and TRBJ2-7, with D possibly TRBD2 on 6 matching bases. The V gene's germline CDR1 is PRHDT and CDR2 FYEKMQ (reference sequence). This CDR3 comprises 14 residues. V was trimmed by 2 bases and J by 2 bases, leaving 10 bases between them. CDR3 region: CASSLRGSAYEQYF. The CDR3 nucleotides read TGTGCCAGCAGCTTACGGGGGAGTGCCTACGAGCAGTACTTC.

CDR3 region: CASSRTASNQPQHF. Here the CDR3 DNA reads TGTGCCAGCTCCCGGACAGCTAGCAATCAGCCCCAGCATTTT. The rearrangement links TRBV27 to TRBJ1-5; TRBD1 might be the D (6 bases). The V gene's germline CDR1 is MNHEY and CDR2 SMNVEV (reference sequence). V was pared by 8 bases and J by 0 bases, with 11 bases between. The CDR3 runs to 14 residues.

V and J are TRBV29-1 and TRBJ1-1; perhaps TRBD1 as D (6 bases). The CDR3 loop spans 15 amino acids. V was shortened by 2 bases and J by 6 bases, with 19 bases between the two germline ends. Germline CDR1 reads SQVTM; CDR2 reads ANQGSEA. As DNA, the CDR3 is TGCAGCGTTGAATCGCCCTCACAGGGTTTGGCTGAAGCTTTCTTT. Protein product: CSVESPSQGLAEAFF.

The CDR3 bases are TGTGCCAGCAGCCGCCTCCAGGGTAACTATGGCTACACCTTC. This encodes CASSRLQGNYGYTF. The chain carries TRBV27 and TRBJ1-2; perhaps TRBD1 as D (5 bases). The V gene lost 6 bases and the J gene lost 1 base, with 12 bases spanning the gap. The CDR3 is made up of 14 amino acids. CDR1 is MNHEY, CDR2 SMNVEV, per germline (reference sequence).

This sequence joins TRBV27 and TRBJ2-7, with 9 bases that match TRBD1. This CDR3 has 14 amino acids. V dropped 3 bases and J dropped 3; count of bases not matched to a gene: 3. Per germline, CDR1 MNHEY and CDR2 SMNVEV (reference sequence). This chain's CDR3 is CASSFGTGNYEQYF. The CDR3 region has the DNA TGTGCCAGCAGTTTCGGGACAGGGAACTACGAGCAGTACTTC.

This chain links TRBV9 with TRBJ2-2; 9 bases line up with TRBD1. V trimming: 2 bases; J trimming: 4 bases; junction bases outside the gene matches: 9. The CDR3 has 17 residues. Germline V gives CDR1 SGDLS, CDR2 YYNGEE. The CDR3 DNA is TGTGCCAGCAGCGTCCCCCGGGACAGGGATGTCACCGGGGAGCTGTTTTTT. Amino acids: CASSVPRDRDVTGELFF.

CDR3 sequence (DNA): TGTGCCAGCAGCGTAGACGCGGGAAGAGGGCCCTACGAGCAGTACTTC. This codes for CASSVDAGRGPYEQYF. This chain uses TRBV9 with TRBJ2-7; possibly TRBD2 for D (6 bases). Trimming removed 0 bases at V and 2 bases at J, with 15 bases between. This CDR3 region has 16 residues. Germline V gene data show CDR1 as SGDLS and CDR2 as YYNGEE.

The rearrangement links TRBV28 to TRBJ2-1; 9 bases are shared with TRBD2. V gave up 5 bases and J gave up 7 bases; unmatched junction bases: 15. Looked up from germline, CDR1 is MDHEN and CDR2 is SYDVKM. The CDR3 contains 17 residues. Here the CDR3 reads CASSPDAPGTSPNEQFF. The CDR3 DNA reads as TGTGCCAGCAGTCCCGATGCCCCCGGGACTAGCCCAAATGAGCAGTTCTTC.

The CDR3 DNA is TGTGCCAGCAGTTCCTGGGGGACACGTGGCAATGAGCAGTTCTTC. Translating gives CASSSWGTRGNEQFF. V is TRBV11-2 and J is TRBJ2-1; possible D gene TRBD1, 6 bases. V shed 6 bases and J shed 6 bases, with 18 bases lying between them. The length of the CDR3 is 15 residues. In germline, CDR1 is SGHAT, CDR2 FQNNGV.

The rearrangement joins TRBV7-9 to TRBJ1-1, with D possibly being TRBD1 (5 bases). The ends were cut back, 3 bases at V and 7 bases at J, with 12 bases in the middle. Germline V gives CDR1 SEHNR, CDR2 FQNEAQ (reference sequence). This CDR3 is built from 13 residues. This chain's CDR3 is CASSFFGGIEAFF. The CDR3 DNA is TGTGCCAGCAGCTTTTTCGGGGGAATTGAAGCTTTCTTT.

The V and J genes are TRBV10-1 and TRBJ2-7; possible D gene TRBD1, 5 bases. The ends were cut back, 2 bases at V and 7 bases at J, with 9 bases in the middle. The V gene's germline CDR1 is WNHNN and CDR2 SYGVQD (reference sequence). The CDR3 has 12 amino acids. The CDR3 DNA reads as TGCGCCAGCAGTGAGCCTTCAGGGGAGCAGTACTTC. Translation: CASSEPSGEQYF.

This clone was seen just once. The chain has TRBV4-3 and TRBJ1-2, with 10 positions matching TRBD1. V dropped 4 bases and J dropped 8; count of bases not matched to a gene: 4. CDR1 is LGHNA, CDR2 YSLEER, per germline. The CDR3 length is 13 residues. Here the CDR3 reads CASSLTGGDGYTF. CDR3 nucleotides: TGCGCCAGCAGCCTGACAGGGGGCGACGGCTACACCTTC.

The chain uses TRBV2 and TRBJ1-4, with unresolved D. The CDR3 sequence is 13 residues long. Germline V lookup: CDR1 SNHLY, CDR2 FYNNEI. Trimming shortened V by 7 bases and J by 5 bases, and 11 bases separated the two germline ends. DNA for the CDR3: TGTGCCAGCACCTTCGGCAGGAATGAAAAACTGTTTTTT. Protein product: CASTFGRNEKLFF.

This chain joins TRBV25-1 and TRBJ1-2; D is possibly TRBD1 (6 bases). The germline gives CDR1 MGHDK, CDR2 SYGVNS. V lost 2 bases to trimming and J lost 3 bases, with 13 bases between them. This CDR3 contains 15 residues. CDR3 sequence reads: CASSEIGAGDYGYTF. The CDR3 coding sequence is TGTGCCAGCAGTGAAATTGGGGCAGGGGACTATGGCTACACCTTC.

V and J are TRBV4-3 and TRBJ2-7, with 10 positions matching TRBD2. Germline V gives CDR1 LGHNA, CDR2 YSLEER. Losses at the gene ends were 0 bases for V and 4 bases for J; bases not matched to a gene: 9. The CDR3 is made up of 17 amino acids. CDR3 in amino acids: CASSQDPLAGEGYEQYF. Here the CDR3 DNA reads TGCGCCAGCAGCCAAGATCCCCTAGCGGGAGAAGGGTACGAGCAGTACTTC.

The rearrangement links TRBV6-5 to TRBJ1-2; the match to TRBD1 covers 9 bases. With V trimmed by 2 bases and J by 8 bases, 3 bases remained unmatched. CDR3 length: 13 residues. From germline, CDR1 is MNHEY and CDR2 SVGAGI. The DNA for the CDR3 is TGTGCCAGCAGTTACGGGGGACAGGGAGGCTACACCTTC. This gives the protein CASSYGGQGGYTF.

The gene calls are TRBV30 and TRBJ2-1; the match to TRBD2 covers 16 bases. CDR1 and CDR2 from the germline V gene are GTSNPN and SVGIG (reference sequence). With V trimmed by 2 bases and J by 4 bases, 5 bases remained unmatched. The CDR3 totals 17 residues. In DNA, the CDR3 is TGTGCCTGGAGTTCCCCGGGACTAGCGGGAGGGTACAATGAGCAGTTCTTC. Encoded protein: CAWSSPGLAGGYNEQFF. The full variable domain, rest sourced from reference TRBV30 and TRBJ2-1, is SQTIHQWPATLVQPVGSPLSLECTVEGTSNPNLYWYRQAAGRGLQLLFYSVGIGQISSEVPQNLSASRPQDRQFILSSKKLLLSDSGFYLCAWSSPGLAGGYNEQFFGPGTRLTVL.

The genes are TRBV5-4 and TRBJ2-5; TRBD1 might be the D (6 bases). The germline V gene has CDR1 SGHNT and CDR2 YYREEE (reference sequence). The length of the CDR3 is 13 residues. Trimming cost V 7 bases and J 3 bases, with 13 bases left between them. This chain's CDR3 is CASGRTEKETQYF. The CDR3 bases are TGTGCCAGCGGTCGGACAGAAAAAGAGACCCAGTACTTC. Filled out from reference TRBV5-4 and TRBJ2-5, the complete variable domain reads ETGVTQSPTHLIKTRGQQVTLRCSSQSGHNTVSWYQQALGQGPQFIFQYYREEENGRGNFPPRFSGLQFPNYSSELNVNALELDDSALYLCASGRTEKETQYFGPGTRLLVL.

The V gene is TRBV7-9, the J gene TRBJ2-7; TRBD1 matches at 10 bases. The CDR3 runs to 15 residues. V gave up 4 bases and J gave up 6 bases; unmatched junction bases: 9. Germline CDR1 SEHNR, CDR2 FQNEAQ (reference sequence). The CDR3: CASSYPGTGDGEQYF. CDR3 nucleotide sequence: TGTGCCAGCAGCTACCCCGGGACAGGGGACGGCGAGCAGTACTTC.

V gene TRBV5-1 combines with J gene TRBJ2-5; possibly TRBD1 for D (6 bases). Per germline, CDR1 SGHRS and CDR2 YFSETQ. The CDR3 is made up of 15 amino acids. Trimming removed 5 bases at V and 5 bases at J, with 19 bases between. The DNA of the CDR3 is TGCGCCAGCAGGGTGACAGGACTCTCTGTGGAGACCCAGTACTTC. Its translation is CASRVTGLSVETQYF. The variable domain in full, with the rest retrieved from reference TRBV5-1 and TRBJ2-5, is KAGVTQTPRYLIKTRGQQVTLSCSPISGHRSVSWYQQTPGQGLQFLFEYFSETQRNKGNFPGRFSGRQFSNSRSEMNVSTLELGDSALYLCASRVTGLSVETQYFGPGTRLLVL.

The CDR3 bases are TGTGCCAGTAGTCACCAGGGTCCCCGCCAAGAGACCCAGTACTTC. It codes for CASSHQGPRQETQYF. This chain connects TRBV19 to TRBJ2-5; D is possibly TRBD1 (5 bases). Trimming removed 5 bases at V and 1 base at J, with 14 bases between. CDR3 size: 15 residues. CDR1 is LNHDA, CDR2 SQIVND, per germline (reference sequence). The complete variable domain, with remaining parts taken from reference TRBV19 and TRBJ2-5, reads DGGITQSPKYLFRKEGQNVTLSCEQNLNHDAMYWYRQDPGQGLRLIYYSQIVNDFQKGDIAEGYSVSREKKESFPLTVTSAQKNPTAFYLCASSHQGPRQETQYFGPGTRLLVL.

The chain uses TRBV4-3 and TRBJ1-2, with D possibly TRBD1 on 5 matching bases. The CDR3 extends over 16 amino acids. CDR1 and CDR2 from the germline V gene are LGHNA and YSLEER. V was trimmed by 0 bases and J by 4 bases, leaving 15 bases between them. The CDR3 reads CASSQDSAGTTYGYTF. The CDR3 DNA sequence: TGCGCCAGCAGCCAAGATTCGGCGGGGACCACCTATGGCTACACCTTC.

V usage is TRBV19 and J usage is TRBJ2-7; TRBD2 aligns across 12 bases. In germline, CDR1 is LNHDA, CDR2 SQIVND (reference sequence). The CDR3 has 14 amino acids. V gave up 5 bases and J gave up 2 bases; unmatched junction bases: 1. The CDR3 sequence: CASSPSGRAYEQYF. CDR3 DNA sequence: TGTGCCAGTAGTCCTAGCGGGAGGGCCTACGAGCAGTACTTC.